This T cell receptor beta chain was captured in a study of molecular identifiers for immune sequencing clone quantification. Remarks on this clonotype: The antigen remains unidentified. One base away lies a much larger clone, so this may be a sequencing read error.

Germline values: CDR1 GTSNPN, CDR2 SVGIG (reference sequence). The CDR3 totals 15 residues. General study results and limits: Spike-in Jurkat TCR RNA from a single cell reportedly registered among about 1 million naive cells.

Naive CD8 sequencing libraries were generated from approximately 20,000 to 1,000,000 sorted cells, with 10%, 30% or 50% RNA as input. One entry per CDR3 protein, called by TCRdb with MiXCR from the PCR reads. The repertoire holds more than 450,000 distinct CDR3 sequences, with around a fifth as singletons. This TCR derives from a human donor in good health. Some libraries in this study had Jurkat cell RNA spiked in. The V gene is TRBV30, the J gene TRBJ2-7; 7 nucleotides match TRBD2. Source material: naive CD8+ T cells from blood, with Jurkat cell RNA spiked in. As for subset: FACS-sorted CD8+CD4-CCR7+CD45RA+ naive T cells. CDR3 in amino acids: CAWSLPTGGWYEQCF. The CDR3 nucleotides read TGTGCCTGGAGTTTGCCAACCGGGGGGTGGTACGAGCAGTGCTTC.